The 14 T cell receptor beta chains in this list originate from one sample, sequenced in a study of blood T cell repertoires in COVID-19. Measured with immunoSEQ multiplex PCR; TCRdb has only the in-frame clones, and not every one. The profile shows over 250,000 clones, around 86% of them singletons. The source material was peripheral blood. These receptors originate from a man in his forties or fifties with acute or convalescent COVID-19.

The chain is built from TRBV10-1 and TRBJ2-2, with 7 bases matching TRBD1. With V trimmed by 5 bases and J by 5 bases, 11 bases remained unmatched. CDR3 length equals 16 residues. CDR1 and CDR2 (germline): WNHNN, SYGVQD (reference sequence). The CDR3 loop reads CASSKFRGMVTGELFF. Here the CDR3 DNA reads TGCGCCAGCAGTAAATTCAGGGGGATGGTAACCGGGGAGCTGTTTTTT.

The rearrangement joins TRBV5-1 to TRBJ2-5, with 8 bases lining up with TRBD1. J was trimmed by 5 bases and V by 6 bases; bases with no gene match: 9. The CDR3 runs 14 residues. Germline V gene sequence: CDR1 SGHRS, CDR2 YFSETQ. CDR3 protein: CASKAQGAPETQYF. The CDR3 region has the DNA TGCGCCAGCAAAGCCCAGGGGGCCCCCGAGACCCAGTACTTC.

J is TRBJ1-6 and V is TRBV4-1, with D perhaps matching TRBD1 (5 bases). The CDR3 consists of 16 residues. The germline V and J ends were trimmed by 2 bases and 8 bases, with 16 bases remaining between them. The germline V gene has CDR1 MGHRA and CDR2 YSYEKL. The CDR3 loop is CASSQKGTGGDSPLHF. As DNA, the CDR3 is TGCGCCAGCAGCCAAAAAGGGACCGGGGGAGATTCACCCCTCCACTTT.

The CDR3 bases are TGTGCCAGCAGTGAAACCCGGGGAGGAACTAATGAAAAACTGTTTTTT. Encoded protein: CASSETRGGTNEKLFF. J is TRBJ1-4 and V is TRBV2; D is undetermined. Germline lookup yields CDR1 SNHLY and CDR2 FYNNEI. V shed 2 bases and J shed 1 base, with 11 bases lying between them. The CDR3 is 16 residues long. Looking up the rest from reference TRBV2 and TRBJ1-4 gives the full variable domain: EPEVTQTPSHQVTQMGQEVILRCVPISNHLYFYWYRQILGQKVEFLVSFYNNEISEKSEIFDDQFSVERPDGSNFTLKIRSTKLEDSAMYFCASSETRGGTNEKLFFGSGTQLSVL.

This rearrangement joins TRBV2 to TRBJ2-1; TRBD2 matches 12 bases. The V gene end was trimmed by 5 bases and the J gene end by 7 bases; junction bases not matched to a gene: 3. This CDR3 comprises 14 residues. Germline loops: CDR1 SNHLY, CDR2 FYNNEI. DNA for the CDR3: TGTGCCAGCAGTAGACTAGCGGGGGTTAATGAGCAGTTCTTC. Translated, it gives CASSRLAGVNEQFF.

The CDR3 here is CSVQGHTGETQYF. The CDR3 nucleotides are TGCAGCGTCCAGGGACACACAGGGGAGACCCAGTACTTC. This chain connects TRBV29-1 to TRBJ2-5; a weak D match, TRBD1 (6 bases). Trimming took off 6 bases at V and 5 bases at J, with 16 bases between the two ends. CDR1 and CDR2 from the germline V gene are SQVTM and ANQGSEA. This CDR3 is built from 13 residues. Full variable domain (outside the CDR3, taken from reference TRBV29-1 and TRBJ2-5): SAVISQKPSRDICQRGTSLTIQCQVDSQVTMMFWYRQQPGQSLTLIATANQGSEATYESGFVIDKFPISRPNLTFSTLTVSNMSPEDSSIYLCSVQGHTGETQYFGPGTRLLVL.

This clone was counted between two and nine times. V and J are TRBV9 and TRBJ2-3; possible D gene TRBD2, 6 bases. Germline CDR1 and CDR2: SGDLS and YYNGEE. V gave up 5 bases and J gave up 0 bases, with 10 bases separating them. This CDR3 region has 14 residues. DNA of the CDR3: TGTGCCAGCAGACGGGCGGGAAGCACAGATACGCAGTATTTT. Translated, it gives CASRRAGSTDTQYF.

J is TRBJ2-2 and V is TRBV5-4; possibly TRBD1 for D (5 bases). Looked up from germline, CDR1 is SGHNT and CDR2 is YYREEE (reference sequence). The CDR3 length is 16 residues. The V and J ends lost 4 bases and 7 bases respectively, with 20 bases between them. The CDR3 spells CASSPLMVGLGGELFF. The CDR3 DNA reads TGTGCCAGCAGCCCGCTCATGGTGGGGCTCGGCGGGGAGCTGTTTTTT.

The chain links TRBV19 to TRBJ2-7; TRBD2 matches 7 bases. The germline gives CDR1 LNHDA, CDR2 SQIVND (reference sequence). The V and J ends lost 4 bases and 5 bases, in that order; junction bases with no gene match: 5. The CDR3 length is 13 residues. The CDR3 protein is CASSTSGGNEQYF. DNA for the CDR3: TGTGCCAGTAGTACCTCGGGGGGAAACGAGCAGTACTTC.

This chain joins TRBV27 and TRBJ1-6, with D unclear. CDR3 length: 15 residues. Trimming removed 5 bases from V and 0 bases from J, with 8 bases in between. CDR1 and CDR2 from the germline V gene are MNHEY and SMNVEV (reference sequence). The DNA of the CDR3 is TGTGCCAGCAGTAAAGAGAGCTCCTATAATTCACCCCTCCACTTT. This encodes CASSKESSYNSPLHF.

This clone has a single count. The J gene is TRBJ2-7, the V gene TRBV20-1; possible D gene TRBD1, 5 bases. V shed 4 bases and J shed 5 bases, with 9 bases lying between them. This CDR3 is built from 11 residues. Looked up from germline, CDR1 is DFQATT and CDR2 is SNEGSKA (reference sequence). The CDR3 region is CSAKQGNEQYF. The CDR3 coding sequence is TGCAGTGCTAAGCAGGGAAACGAGCAGTACTTC.

Concerning this clone: Sequence at one end of the junction differs from germline and may be a read error. The CDR3 nucleotides are TGTGCCAGCCGCCACAGGCACTCTGGAAACACCATATATTTT. Protein sequence: CASRHRHSGNTIYF. The gene calls are TRBV3-1 (or the pseudogene TRBV3-2) and TRBJ1-3, with D possibly being TRBD1 (5 bases). CDR1 LGHDT and CDR2 YNNKEL come from the germline V gene (reference sequence). The CDR3 length is 14 residues.

The chain uses TRBV6-5 and TRBJ1-1, with a possible D match to TRBD1 (6 bases). This CDR3 comprises 14 residues. V lost 5 bases and J lost 0, with 10 bases in between. Germline CDR1 reads MNHEY; CDR2 reads SVGAGI. The CDR3 DNA reads TGTGCCAGCAGTCCCCAGGGGTTGAACACTGAAGCTTTCTTT. Translation: CASSPQGLNTEAFF.

The chain recombines TRBV28 with TRBJ1-4, with 8 bases matching TRBD1. J was trimmed by 7 bases and V by 6 bases; bases with no gene match: 10. Germline CDR1 is MDHEN and CDR2 is SYDVKM. The CDR3 runs to 15 residues. CDR3 in amino acids: CASRNAGGLVEKLFF. The CDR3 bases are TGTGCCAGCAGGAACGCAGGGGGCTTGGTTGAAAAACTGTTTTTT.